Following are 5 T cell receptor beta chains from one sample sequenced in a study of cytomegalovirus exposure and HLA in healthy donors. PCR primers comprised 60 Vbeta and 13 Jbeta primers. TCRdb's table, derived via immunoSEQ multiplex PCR, lists solely in-frame clones and lacks some. The sample records about 200,000 clones, 70% to 80% being singletons. Sequences were obtained from PBMCs. The receptors originated from a male donor in good health and CMV-seropositive.

This clone was recorded once. V and J are TRBV6-5 and TRBJ2-3; D is possibly TRBD2 (6 bases). CDR1 and CDR2 (germline): MNHEY, SVGAGI. Trimming pared 6 bases from V and 0 bases from J, leaving 10 bases between. This CDR3 is built from 14 residues. DNA for the CDR3: TGTGCCAGCAGAGCCGGGAGTAGCACAGATACGCAGTATTTT. It is translated as CASRAGSSTDTQYF.

The V gene is TRBV4-2, the J gene TRBJ2-3, with 7 bases matching TRBD2. Germline V lookup: CDR1 LGHNA, CDR2 YNFKEQ. This CDR3 has 18 amino acids. After removal of 3 bases from V and 1 base from J, the junction contained 13 bases not matched to a gene. The CDR3 DNA reads TGTGCCAGCAGCCACCCGGCCATCCTAGCGGAGCGCACAGATACGCAGTATTTT. Protein sequence: CASSHPAILAERTDTQYF.

This clone was detected only once. The rearrangement links TRBV6-1 to TRBJ1-4; TRBD1 might be the D (6 bases). Germline loops: CDR1 MNHNS, CDR2 SASEGT. Trimming removed 3 bases from V and 5 bases from J, with 10 bases in between. The CDR3 covers 14 residues. The CDR3 reads CASSDTGWNEKLFF. The CDR3 DNA reads as TGTGCCAGCAGTGATACAGGGTGGAATGAAAAACTGTTTTTT.

Regarding this clone: At one end, the junction sequence differs from germline, possibly due to a read error. The chain combines TRBV19 with TRBJ1-4; a possible D gene is TRBD1 (5 bases). This CDR3 region has 14 residues. Germline assignment: CDR1 LNHDA and CDR2 SQIVND (reference sequence). CDR3 residues: CASGISQGGEKLFF. For the CDR3, the DNA is TGTGCCAGTGGTATCTCCCAGGGTGGTGAAAAACTGTTTTTT. Supplemented by reference TRBV19 and TRBJ1-4, the full variable domain reads DGGITQSPKYLFRKEGQNVTLSCEQNLNHDAMYWYRQDPGQGLRLIYYSQIVNDFQKGDIAEGYSVSREKKESFPLTVTSAQKNPTAFYLCASGISQGGEKLFFGSGTQLSVL.

The CDR3 bases are TGCAGCGTTGGGGACAGTCTCACAGATACGCAGTATTTT. The encoded protein is CSVGDSLTDTQYF. The V gene is TRBV29-1, the J gene TRBJ2-3, with 7 nucleotides matching TRBD1. The CDR3 contains 13 residues. Germline loops: CDR1 SQVTM, CDR2 ANQGSEA. With 4 bases clipped from V and 2 bases from J, the junction kept 3 bases outside the gene matches.